Shown below are 21 T cell receptor beta chains from a single sample sequenced in a study of memory CD4+ T cells and cytomegalovirus serostatus. Using immunoSEQ multiplex PCR, the repertoire was profiled, and TCRdb retains in-frame clones only, with some absent. The sample lists under 100,000 clones, about 85% occurring once. Single viable CD3+CD4+CD8-CD45RO+ cells were sorted as the memory CD4+ T cells. Sequencing input: memory CD4+ T cells from blood. Receptors were obtained from an adult in good health and CMV-seronegative.

The V gene is TRBV28, the J gene TRBJ1-5; D possibly corresponds to TRBD1 (6 bases). The CDR3 is 14 residues long. V lost 7 bases, J lost 7 bases, and 17 bases lay in between. Germline lookup yields CDR1 MDHEN and CDR2 SYDVKM. The CDR3 bases are TGTGCCAGCACCATGGGGGGGCAGGGCCAGCCCCAGCATTTT. This translates into CASTMGGQGQPQHF. The full variable domain, completed using reference TRBV28 and TRBJ1-5, is DVKVTQSSRYLVKRTGEKVFLECVQDMDHENMFWYRQDPGLGLRLIYFSYDVKMKEKGDIPEGYSVSREKKERFSLILESASTNQTSMYLCASTMGGQGQPQHFGDGTRLSIL.

This chain links TRBV5-1 with TRBJ2-7, with 7 bases aligning to TRBD1. Per germline, CDR1 SGHRS and CDR2 YFSETQ. The CDR3 spans 12 residues. The trim removed 2 bases at V and 7 bases at J, leaving 3 bases unmatched. CDR3 bases: TGCGCCAGCAGCTTTGTACAGGGGGAGCAGTACTTC. It is translated as CASSFVQGEQYF.

The chain links TRBV25-1 to TRBJ1-2; the D gene is possibly TRBD1 (6 bases). V was cut by 0 bases and J by 9 bases, with 14 bases left in between. This CDR3 is 14 amino acids long. The germline V gene has CDR1 MGHDK and CDR2 SYGVNS. CDR3 sequence (DNA): TGTGCCAGCAGTGAATATAAGGGGGTTGGTAGCTACACCTTC. This encodes CASSEYKGVGSYTF.

V and J are TRBV15 and TRBJ1-4; 8 bases are shared with TRBD1. The CDR3 runs 14 residues. V shed 11 bases, J shed 0 bases, and the junction held 5 bases outside the gene matches. Germline lookup yields CDR1 LNHNV and CDR2 YYDKDF (reference sequence). CDR3: CASRQGTTNEKLFF. The CDR3, as DNA: TGTGCCTCCCGACAGGGGACAACTAATGAAAAACTGTTTTTT.

This clone was recorded only once. The chain combines TRBV19 with TRBJ1-1, with a tentative D call TRBD1 (5 bases). Germline V CDR1 and CDR2: LNHDA, SQIVND (reference sequence). The CDR3 runs to 13 residues. The V gene lost 6 bases and the J gene lost 4 bases, with 12 bases spanning the gap. The CDR3 DNA sequence: TGTGCCAGTAGGCTAGGGGAAAGCACTGAAGCTTTCTTT. It is translated as CASRLGESTEAFF.

The chain has TRBV28 and TRBJ1-1; maybe TRBD1 (6 bases). The germline V gene has CDR1 MDHEN and CDR2 SYDVKM. This CDR3 is 14 amino acids long. V lost 2 bases to trimming and J lost 4 bases, with 11 bases between them. CDR3 residues: CASSLHREGTEAFF. CDR3 DNA: TGTGCCAGCAGTTTACACAGGGAGGGCACTGAAGCTTTCTTT.

V gene TRBV28 combines with J gene TRBJ1-2; 9 nucleotides agree with TRBD1. CDR1 and CDR2 from the germline V gene are MDHEN and SYDVKM. Trimming cost V 5 bases and J 8 bases; bases outside gene matches: 6. The CDR3 extends over 13 amino acids. The CDR3 bases are TGTGCCAGCAGTGCACAGGGGGCGAGAGGCTACACCTTC. As protein: CASSAQGARGYTF.

The V and J genes are TRBV9 and TRBJ1-1; a weak D match, TRBD1 (5 bases). The CDR3 sequence is 13 residues long. The V and J ends lost 1 base and 7 bases respectively, with 11 bases between them. Germline CDR1 is SGDLS and CDR2 is YYNGEE. CDR3 sequence reads: CASSVQVGVEAFF. CDR3 sequence (DNA): TGTGCCAGCAGCGTACAGGTAGGGGTTGAAGCTTTCTTT.

The chain uses TRBV10-3 and TRBJ2-1; 10 positions match TRBD2. Germline lookup yields CDR1 ENHRY and CDR2 SYGVKD. The CDR3 contains 14 residues. J gave up 12 bases and V 3 bases, and 8 bases lay outside the gene matches. This CDR3 reads CAISEAGGPEGQFF. In DNA form, the CDR3 reads TGTGCCATCAGTGAAGCGGGGGGGCCTGAGGGGCAGTTCTTC.

Comments on this clone: Relative to the germline gene, one junction end is altered; a read error may explain this. V is TRBV5-8 and J is TRBJ1-1; the D is unclear. From germline, CDR1 is SGHTS and CDR2 YDEGEE. This CDR3 is 13 amino acids long. The CDR3: CASKKSGDTEAFF. The CDR3 DNA reads TGTGCTAGCAAGAAGAGCGGGGACACTGAAGCTTTCTTT.

The chain carries TRBV7-2 and TRBJ2-3; TRBD1 matches 9 bases. This CDR3 has 16 residues. The trim removed 2 bases at V and 0 bases at J, leaving 3 bases unmatched. Germline V gene data show CDR1 as SGHTA and CDR2 as FQGNSA. CDR3 sequence reads: CASSLNRGLSTDTQYF. The CDR3, as DNA: TGTGCCAGCAGCTTAAACAGGGGGCTGAGCACAGATACGCAGTATTTT. The complete variable domain, with remaining parts taken from reference TRBV7-2 and TRBJ2-3, reads GAGVSQSPSNKVTEKGKDVELRCDPISGHTALYWYRQSLGQGLEFLIYFQGNSAPDKSGLPSDRFSAERTGGSVSTLTIQRTQQEDSAVYLCASSLNRGLSTDTQYFGPGTRLTVL.

The V and J genes are TRBV7-9 and TRBJ1-1; D might be TRBD1 (5 bases). The CDR3 is 12 amino acids. V was pared by 5 bases and J by 3 bases, with 7 bases between. In germline, CDR1 is SEHNR, CDR2 FQNEAQ (reference sequence). The CDR3 loop reads CASSRRDTEAFF. In DNA form, the CDR3 reads TGTGCCAGCAGCCGCAGGGACACTGAAGCTTTCTTT. Combining the CDR3 with reference TRBV7-9 and TRBJ1-1 gives the whole variable domain DTGVSQNPRHKITKRGQNVTFRCDPISEHNRLYWYRQTLGQGPEFLTYFQNEAQLEKSRLLSDRFSAERPKGSFSTLEIQRTEQGDSAMYLCASSRRDTEAFFGQGTRLTVV.

The chain uses TRBV29-1 and TRBJ2-3, with D perhaps TRBD1 (6 bases). The germline CDR1 and CDR2 sequences are SQVTM and ANQGSEA. V lost 4 bases to trimming and J lost 2 bases, with 13 bases between them. There are 14 residues in the CDR3. CDR3 in amino acids: CSVVGWDNTDTQYF. CDR3 nucleotides: TGCAGCGTTGTCGGATGGGACAACACAGATACGCAGTATTTT.

The gene calls are TRBV30 and TRBJ2-3; 7 bases line up with TRBD2. Germline V gene lookup returns CDR1 GTSNPN and CDR2 SVGIG (reference sequence). This CDR3 contains 14 residues. Trimming removed 5 bases from V and 5 bases from J; junction bases left unmatched: 10. In nucleotides, the CDR3 is TGTGCCTGGGCCTGGCCGGGGGGTATAGATACGCAGTATTTT. It specifies CAWAWPGGIDTQYF. The variable domain in full, with the rest retrieved from reference TRBV30 and TRBJ2-3, is SQTIHQWPATLVQPVGSPLSLECTVEGTSNPNLYWYRQAAGRGLQLLFYSVGIGQISSEVPQNLSASRPQDRQFILSSKKLLLSDSGFYLCAWAWPGGIDTQYFGPGTRLTVL.

The chain links TRBV11-2 to TRBJ1-2, with D unclear. V gave up 5 bases and J gave up 0 bases, with 13 bases separating them. The CDR3 length is 15 residues. Germline lookup yields CDR1 SGHAT and CDR2 FQNNGV. The CDR3 is CASSPGRAANYGYTF. Written as DNA, the CDR3 is TGTGCCAGCAGCCCTGGGCGTGCGGCTAACTATGGCTACACCTTC.

The chain joins TRBV2 to TRBJ2-7; D remains unclear. The CDR3 extends over 12 amino acids. CDR1 and CDR2 from the germline V gene are SNHLY and FYNNEI. Trimming shortened V by 2 bases and J by 2 bases, and 4 bases separated the two germline ends. This CDR3 reads CASSESAYEQYF. CDR3 in DNA: TGTGCCAGCAGTGAAAGCGCCTACGAGCAGTACTTC.

This sequence joins TRBV5-1 and TRBJ2-3; 9 nucleotides agree with TRBD2. CDR1 is SGHRS, CDR2 YFSETQ, per germline. The CDR3 is 16 residues long. The V segment lost 0 bases and the J segment 2 bases; nucleotides outside the gene matches: 4. This CDR3 is CASSLDGGGVTDTQYF. For the CDR3, the DNA is TGCGCCAGCAGCTTGGACGGCGGGGGGGTCACAGATACGCAGTATTTT. The complete variable domain, with remaining parts taken from reference TRBV5-1 and TRBJ2-3, reads KAGVTQTPRYLIKTRGQQVTLSCSPISGHRSVSWYQQTPGQGLQFLFEYFSETQRNKGNFPGRFSGRQFSNSRSEMNVSTLELGDSALYLCASSLDGGGVTDTQYFGPGTRLTVL.

This clone came up once. The chain joins TRBV30 to TRBJ2-3; TRBD2 matches at 13 bases. The CDR3 is made up of 15 amino acids. V trimming: 0 bases; J trimming: 6 bases; junction bases outside the gene matches: 3. CDR1 and CDR2 from the germline V gene are GTSNPN and SVGIG (reference sequence). In nucleotides, the CDR3 is TGTGCCTGGAGTGTACTAGCGGGGGGGGTGGATACGCAGTATTTT. Translation gives CAWSVLAGGVDTQYF.

This clone was counted between two and nine times. V gene TRBV7-8 combines with J gene TRBJ2-1; D might be TRBD2 (5 bases). Germline V gene lookup returns CDR1 SGHVS and CDR2 FQNEAQ. The CDR3 consists of 15 residues. V gave up 7 bases and J gave up 7 bases, with 20 bases separating them. The CDR3 DNA reads TGTGCCAGCACCCATAGGCGGGCTGATGGGAATGAGCAGTTCTTC. Translated, it gives CASTHRRADGNEQFF.

Written as DNA, the CDR3 is TGTGCCAGCAGGCGTGACAGGGAGAACACTGAAGCTTTCTTT. It translates to CASRRDRENTEAFF. The rearrangement joins TRBV28 to TRBJ1-1, with 7 positions matching TRBD1. The CDR3 length is 14 residues. Unmatched junction bases numbered 5, after V lost 6 bases and J lost 1 base. Germline V gives CDR1 MDHEN, CDR2 SYDVKM.

This clone was counted a few times. This chain connects TRBV10-2 to TRBJ2-1; the D call may be TRBD1 or TRBD2 (7 bases each). The germline V and J ends were trimmed by 8 bases and 2 bases, with 16 bases remaining between them. Germline values: CDR1 WSHSY, CDR2 SAAADI. The CDR3 contains 15 residues. DNA for the CDR3: TGCGCCAGCCGGGGAGGGACAGAGGCCTACAATGAGCAGTTCTTC. It is translated as CASRGGTEAYNEQFF.